This passage covers 9 T cell receptor beta chains from one sample sequenced in a study of blood T cell repertoires in COVID-19. Here immunoSEQ multiplex PCR was the method, and the copy in TCRdb shows in-frame clones only, minus some. This sample yields about 270,000 clones, of which 86% are seen a single time; around 9% belongs to the top ten. The sequenced sample consisted of peripheral blood. These receptors all stem from a man aged 40-49 years with active or convalescent COVID-19.

The chain is built from TRBV9 and TRBJ1-4; no reliable D call. This CDR3 spans 15 amino acids. CDR1 and CDR2 from the germline V gene are SGDLS and YYNGEE. Trimming cost V 0 bases and J 4 bases, with 10 bases left between them. The CDR3 region has the DNA TGTGCCAGCAGCGTAGCCGGGGATCGTAATGAAAAACTGTTTTTT. Amino acid sequence: CASSVAGDRNEKLFF.

A few counts support this clone. This chain uses TRBV7-2 with TRBJ2-1; possible D gene TRBD2, 6 bases. Germline V gives CDR1 SGHTA, CDR2 FQGNSA. This CDR3 is built from 13 residues. V shed 1 base and J shed 6 bases, with 7 bases lying between them. The CDR3 spells CASSLGLVNEQFF. The CDR3 region has the DNA TGTGCCAGCAGCTTAGGACTAGTCAATGAGCAGTTCTTC.

The rearrangement links TRBV11-2 to TRBJ1-2, with D tentatively TRBD1 (5 bases). In germline, CDR1 is SGHAT, CDR2 FQNNGV. Trimming left V 5 bases short and J 4 bases short, with 14 bases between. The CDR3 extends over 14 amino acids. The CDR3 is CASSGRGESYGYTF. The CDR3, as DNA: TGTGCCAGCAGCGGGCGGGGCGAAAGCTATGGCTACACCTTC.

The V and J genes are TRBV10-2 and TRBJ2-2; D is perhaps TRBD2 (6 bases). This CDR3 contains 16 residues. In germline, CDR1 is WSHSY, CDR2 SAAADI. V was cut by 5 bases and J by 6 bases, with 19 bases left in between. The CDR3 nucleotides read TGCGCCAGCAGTAACCCCGACATGGGCGGGGCCGGGGAGCTGTTTTTT. It yields the protein CASSNPDMGGAGELFF.

The chain recombines TRBV4-1 with TRBJ2-3; D perhaps matches TRBD2 (5 bases). Per germline, CDR1 MGHRA and CDR2 YSYEKL. This CDR3 has 16 amino acids. V dropped 4 bases and J dropped 0 bases, with 14 bases sitting between them. The CDR3 DNA reads as TGCGCCAGCAGCCCAATAGTGAGCGGTAGCACAGATACGCAGTATTTT. Encoded protein: CASSPIVSGSTDTQYF.

The count of this clone is one. The V call is TRBV24-1, the J call TRBJ1-1, with D hard to call. V was cut by 4 bases and J by 7 bases, with 6 bases left in between. The CDR3 has 11 amino acids. Germline V gene sequence: CDR1 KGHDR, CDR2 SFDVKD. CDR3 residues: CATSDDIEAFF. CDR3 DNA: TGTGCCACCAGTGACGACATTGAAGCTTTCTTT.

This clone appeared a single time. V gene TRBV6-5 combines with J gene TRBJ1-4; 9 bases fit TRBD1. This CDR3 is built from 14 residues. Trimming removed 5 bases from V and 8 bases from J; junction bases left unmatched: 6. CDR1 and CDR2 from the germline V gene are MNHEY and SVGAGI. CDR3 DNA sequence: TGTGCCAGCAGTACCGGGACAGGGAGGGAAAAACTGTTTTTT. Protein sequence: CASSTGTGREKLFF.

The chain carries TRBV2 and TRBJ1-2; TRBD1 matches 8 bases. The CDR3 has 12 amino acids. The V gene end was trimmed by 7 bases and the J gene end by 8 bases; junction bases not matched to a gene: 6. Germline loops: CDR1 SNHLY, CDR2 FYNNEI. Here the CDR3 reads CASTPTGVGYTF. For the CDR3, the DNA is TGTGCCAGCACCCCGACAGGGGTCGGCTACACCTTC.

The V and J genes are TRBV19 and TRBJ2-1, with TRBD2 matching 7 bases. The CDR3 length is 13 residues. CDR1 is LNHDA, CDR2 SQIVND, per germline (reference sequence). Germline trimming cut 7 bases from V and 5 bases from J; bases unmatched to any gene: 5. CDR3 DNA: TGTGCCAGTACGGGGACTACCCACAATGAGCAGTTCTTC. The encoded protein is CASTGTTHNEQFF.